Each of the 4 T cell receptor beta chains below was sequenced from the same sample in a study of shared clonotypes between healthy human individuals. TCRdb's copy holds only in-frame clones and misses some; the assay was immunoSEQ multiplex PCR. The table records about 580,000 clones, roughly 98% of them present only once. The naive CD8 fraction comprised CD45RO-negative cells positively selected for CCR7 and excluded terminally differentiated effector memory CD45RA+ cells. The sequencing sample was made of naive CD8+ T cells sorted from blood. These receptor sequences come from a man aged 25 to 40 in good health.

This clone showed up just once. V gene TRBV29-1 combines with J gene TRBJ2-3; the D call may be TRBD1 or TRBD2 (5 bases each). Trimming pared 8 bases from V and 0 bases from J, leaving 24 bases between. This CDR3 has 17 residues. Germline V CDR1 and CDR2: SQVTM, ANQGSEA. CDR3 nucleotides: TGCAGCTCAATCCCCTCCTCCTCGGGACCAAGCACAGATACGCAGTATTTT. This codes for CSSIPSSSGPSTDTQYF.

This clone was counted a single time. Here the CDR3 reads CSVSGTGSYEQYF. The CDR3 nucleotides are TGCAGCGTCTCCGGGACAGGGTCCTACGAGCAGTACTTC. The J gene is TRBJ2-7, the V gene TRBV29-1, with TRBD1 matching 9 bases. The CDR3 sequence is 13 residues long. J lost 1 base, V lost 6 bases, and 4 bases had no gene match. Germline CDR1 reads SQVTM; CDR2 reads ANQGSEA.

V gene TRBV11-2 combines with J gene TRBJ2-7; D gene uncertain. Trimming took off 3 bases at V and 3 bases at J, with 21 bases between the two ends. CDR1 is SGHAT and CDR2 is FQNNGV in the germline V gene. CDR3 length equals 17 residues. The CDR3 sequence: CASSFLRRHRPYYEQYF. The CDR3, as DNA: TGTGCCAGCAGCTTCCTACGACGACACCGGCCATACTACGAGCAGTACTTC. Supplemented by reference TRBV11-2 and TRBJ2-7, the full variable domain reads EAGVAQSPRYKIIEKRQSVAFWCNPISGHATLYWYQQILGQGPKLLIQFQNNGVVDDSQLPKDRFSAERLKGVDSTLKIQPAKLEDSAVYLCASSFLRRHRPYYEQYFGPGTRLTVT.

The CDR3 DNA reads as TGCAGCCTAAAAAGGGGGGGACAACTCCTCTCTGGGGCCAACGTCCTGACTTTC. It is translated as CSLKRGGQLLSGANVLTF. This chain uses TRBV29-1 with TRBJ2-6, with D tentatively TRBD2 (7 bases). This CDR3 contains 18 residues. Trimming removed 8 bases from V and 0 bases from J, with 23 bases in between. Germline CDR1 is SQVTM and CDR2 is ANQGSEA.